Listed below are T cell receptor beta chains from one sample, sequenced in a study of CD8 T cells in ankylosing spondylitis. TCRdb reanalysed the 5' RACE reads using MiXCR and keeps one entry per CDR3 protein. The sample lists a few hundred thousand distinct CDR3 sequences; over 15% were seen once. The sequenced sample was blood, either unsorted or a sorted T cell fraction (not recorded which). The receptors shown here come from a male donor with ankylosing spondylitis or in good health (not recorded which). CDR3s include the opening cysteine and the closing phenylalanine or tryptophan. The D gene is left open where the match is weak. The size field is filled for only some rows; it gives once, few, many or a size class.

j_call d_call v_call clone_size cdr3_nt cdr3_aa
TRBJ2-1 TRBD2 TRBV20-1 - TGCAGTGCTAGGGTACGGGAGGCCATCCTCTTACACGAGCAGTTCTTC CSARVREAILLHEQFF
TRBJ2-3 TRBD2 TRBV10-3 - TGTGCCAATCAAGGGGGACTAGCGGGCACAGATACGCAGTATTTT CANQGGLAGTDTQYF
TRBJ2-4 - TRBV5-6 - TGTGCCAGCAGCAAGAACGGGGTAGCCAAAAACATTCAGTACTTC CASSKNGVAKNIQYF
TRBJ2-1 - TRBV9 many TGTGCCAGCAGCGTAGATCATGAGCAGTTCTTC CASSVDHEQFF
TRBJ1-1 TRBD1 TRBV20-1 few TGCAGTGCTAGAGTAGAACAGGGGATGATCATGAACACTGAAGCTTTCTTT CSARVEQGMIMNTEAFF
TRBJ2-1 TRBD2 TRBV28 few TGTGCCAGCAGGACTAGCCCCGGGCCCTACAATGAGCAGTTCTTC CASRTSPGPYNEQFF
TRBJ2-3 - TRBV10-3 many TGTGCCATCGGCGGGACAACTAGCACAGATACGCAGTATTTT CAIGGTTSTDTQYF
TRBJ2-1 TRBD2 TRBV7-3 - TGTGCCAGCAGTTCTAGCGGAACCTACTACAATGAGCAGTTCTTC CASSSSGTYYNEQFF
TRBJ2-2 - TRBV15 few TGTGCCACCAGCAGAGATTTCCGCCAGACAAACACCGGGGAGCTGTTTTTT CATSRDFRQTNTGELFF
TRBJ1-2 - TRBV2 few TGTGCCAGCAGTGACGGAGGGCTGGGGACCTTC CASSDGGLGTF
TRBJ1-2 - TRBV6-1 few TGTGCCAGCAGACTGGATTTAAAGGCCTATGGCTACACCTTC CASRLDLKAYGYTF
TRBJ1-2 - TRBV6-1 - TGTGCCAGCAGTGAAGGGGGCCCTAACCATGGCTACACCTTC CASSEGGPNHGYTF
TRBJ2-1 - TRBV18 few TGTGCCAGCTCACCACCGATGTACGGGGACAATGAGCAGTTCTTC CASSPPMYGDNEQFF
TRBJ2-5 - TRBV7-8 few TGTGCCAGCAGCGTATCAGGCCGGAGACAAGAGACCCAGTACTTC CASSVSGRRQETQYF
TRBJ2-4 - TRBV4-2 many TGTGCCAGCAGCCAAGCCGACCTAGCCAAAAACATTCAGTACTTC CASSQADLAKNIQYF
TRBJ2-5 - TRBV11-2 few TGTGCCAGCAGAGGACGGCTGGAGGAGACCCAGTACTTC CASRGRLEETQYF
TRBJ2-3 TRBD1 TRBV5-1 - TGCGCCAGCAGCTGGACAGGGGGCTACACAGATACGCAGTATTTT CASSWTGGYTDTQYF
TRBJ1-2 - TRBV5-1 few TGCGCCAGCAGCCTAACTACAGGGCCTGGTAACTATGGCTACACCTTC CASSLTTGPGNYGYTF
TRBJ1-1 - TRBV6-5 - TGTGCCAGCAGTTACTCCTCAGGGAAGTACACTGAAGCTTTCTTT CASSYSSGKYTEAFF
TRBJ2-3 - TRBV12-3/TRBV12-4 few TGTGCCAGCAGCCTGGACAGCCCCAGCACAGATACGCAGTATTTT CASSLDSPSTDTQYF
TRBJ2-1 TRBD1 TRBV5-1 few TGCGCCAGCAGCTTCTCCGGGACAGGCTACAATGAGCAGTTCTTC CASSFSGTGYNEQFF
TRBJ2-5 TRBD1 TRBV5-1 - TGCGCCAGCAGCCGACAGGGGGGCCAAGAGACCCAGTACTTC CASSRQGGQETQYF
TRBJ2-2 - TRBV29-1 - TGCAGCGTTGAAGTCGGGACCGGGGAGCTGTTTTTT CSVEVGTGELFF
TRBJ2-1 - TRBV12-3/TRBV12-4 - TGTGCCAGCAGTTTTTATCCTGACAGAGACAATGAGCAGTTCTTC CASSFYPDRDNEQFF
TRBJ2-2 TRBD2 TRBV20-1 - TGCAGTGCTAGAGAAACGGGAGGTAACACCGGGGAGCTGTTTTTT CSARETGGNTGELFF
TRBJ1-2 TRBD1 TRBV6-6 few TGTGCCAGCAGGCAGGGGGATATGGCTGGCTACACCTTC CASRQGDMAGYTF
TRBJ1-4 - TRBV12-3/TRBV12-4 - TGTGCCAGCAGTGTACAACAGGGAGGGGGTGAAAAACTGTTTTTT CASSVQQGGGEKLFF
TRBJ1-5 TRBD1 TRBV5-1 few TGCGCCAGCAGCTTGTCGACAGGGGTCAATCAGCCCCAGCATTTT CASSLSTGVNQPQHF
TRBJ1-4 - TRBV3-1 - TGTGCCAGCAGCCAAGGAGTGGCTGAAAAACTGTTTTTT CASSQGVAEKLFF
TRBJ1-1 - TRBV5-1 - TGCGCCAGCAGCCCCGGACCGATCATGAACACTGAAGCTTTCTTT CASSPGPIMNTEAFF
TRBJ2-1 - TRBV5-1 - TGCGCCAGCACTGGGCCGTCCGAAGGGAGGAGAGATGAGCAGTTCTTC CASTGPSEGRRDEQFF
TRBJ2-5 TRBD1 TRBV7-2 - TGTGCCAGCAGCTCGAGCTCCAGGGACAGGGTTAACCAGTACTTC CASSSSSRDRVNQYF